Listed below are T cell receptor beta chains from one sample, sequenced in a study of regulatory T cells in long-lasting Graves disease. Each CDR3 protein is one row after TCRdb ran MiXCR on the multiplex PCR reads. The sample records roughly 510,000 distinct CDR3 sequences, about 16% being singletons. The same sample was also studied in work on T cells in Graves' hyperthyroidism and ophthalmopathy.

The input for sequencing was peripheral blood mononuclear cells (PBMCs), taken at new diagnosis, from a patient treated with antithyroid drugs. These receptors came from a man aged 18 to 29 with Graves disease. Each CDR3 is given with its conserved first and last residue. A D gene is named only where the DNA matches it firmly. Clone size is stated in some rows and not others, as once, few, many or a class when expanded.

D gene | J gene | V gene | clone size | CDR3 protein | CDR3 DNA
- | TRBJ2-7 | TRBV10-3 | few | CAISVHSYEQYF | TGTGCCATCAGTGTTCATTCCTACGAGCAGTACTTC
TRBD1 | TRBJ1-1 | TRBV6-1 | many | CAAKRGQGYTEAFF | TGTGCCGCAAAACGGGGACAGGGGTATACTGAAGCTTTCTTT
- | TRBJ1-1 | TRBV20-1 | - | CSASHQGQNTEAFF | TGCAGTGCTAGCCACCAGGGCCAGAACACTGAAGCTTTCTTT
TRBD1 | TRBJ2-2 | TRBV20-1 | - | CSANGRGQKNTGELFF | TGCAGTGCTAACGGTAGGGGACAGAAGAACACCGGGGAGCTGTTTTTT
TRBD2 | TRBJ2-7 | TRBV4-2 | few | CASSQGGGRRPYEQYF | TGTGCCAGCAGCCAAGGGGGCGGGAGACGGCCCTACGAGCAGTACTTC
- | TRBJ1-4 | TRBV28 | - | CASLWRSNEKLFF | TGTGCCAGCCTTTGGCGGAGTAATGAAAAACTGTTTTTT
- | TRBJ1-5 | TRBV5-1 | few | CASSLYGDSNQPQHF | TGCGCCAGCAGCTTGTATGGGGATAGCAATCAGCCCCAGCATTTT
- | TRBJ2-7 | TRBV4-1 | - | CASNPHPSVSSYEQYF | TGCGCCAGCAACCCGCATCCTAGCGTCAGCTCCTACGAGCAGTACTTC
TRBD1 | TRBJ1-2 | TRBV28 | many | CAGSHRTGSANYGYTF | TGTGCCGGCAGTCATCGGACAGGCTCTGCTAACTATGGCTACACCTTC
- | TRBJ1-4 | TRBV5-1 | many | CASSLGIGEKLFF | TGCGCCAGCAGCTTGGGAATCGGTGAAAAACTGTTTTTT
TRBD2 | TRBJ2-7 | TRBV20-1 | many | CSGSREASYEQYF | TGCAGTGGGAGCCGGGAGGCCTCCTACGAGCAGTACTTC
TRBD1 | TRBJ1-5 | TRBV5-1 | - | CASSPTGANNQPQHF | TGCGCCAGCAGCCCAACAGGGGCCAACAATCAGCCCCAGCATTTT
- | TRBJ2-3 | TRBV13 | many | CASLWRGGTDTQYF | TGTGCCAGCCTTTGGAGGGGAGGAACAGATACGCAGTATTTT
TRBD1 | TRBJ1-1 | TRBV9 | - | CASSAPGTGNTEAFF | TGTGCCAGCAGCGCTCCCGGGACAGGCAACACTGAAGCTTTCTTT
TRBD2 | TRBJ2-5 | TRBV28 | many | CASSSTGGLAQKETQYF | TGTGCCAGCAGTTCTACGGGTGGACTAGCGCAAAAAGAGACCCAGTACTTC
- | TRBJ2-2 | TRBV3-1 | - | CASSHRTANTGELFF | TGTGCCAGCAGCCATCGGACAGCGAACACCGGGGAGCTGTTTTTT
- | TRBJ2-2 | TRBV27 | many | CASSLFEDTGELFF | TGTGCCAGCAGTTTATTTGAAGACACCGGGGAGCTGTTTTTT
- | TRBJ2-3 | TRBV28 | many | CASSLLSTDTQYF | TGTGCCAGCAGTCTCTTAAGCACAGATACGCAGTATTTT
- | TRBJ2-1 | TRBV11-1 | many | CASSYGGEHNEQFF | TGTGCCAGCAGCTACGGTGGGGAACACAATGAGCAGTTCTTC
- | TRBJ1-1 | TRBV11-2 | - | CASSQDAWNTEAFF | TGTGCCAGCAGCCAGGACGCCTGGAACACTGAAGCTTTCTTT
- | TRBJ1-1 | TRBV5-5 | few | CASSRGGQNTEAFF | TGTGCCAGCAGCCGGGGTGGGCAGAACACTGAAGCTTTCTTT
TRBD1 | TRBJ2-5 | TRBV30 | many | CALQGLDGETQYF | TGTGCCTTACAGGGGCTAGACGGGGAGACCCAGTACTTC
TRBD2 | TRBJ2-1 | TRBV7-8 | many | CASSLEGLAALSYNEQFF | TGTGCCAGCAGCTTAGAAGGACTAGCGGCCCTCTCCTACAATGAGCAGTTCTTC
TRBD2 | TRBJ2-3 | TRBV5-1 | - | CASSLASGSSFTDTQYF | TGCGCCAGCAGCTTGGCTAGCGGGAGCTCCTTCACAGATACGCAGTATTTT
TRBD2 | TRBJ2-7 | TRBV19 | - | CASSILAGKYEQYF | TGTGCCAGTAGTATCCTAGCGGGAAAGTACGAGCAGTACTTC